This TCR beta chain was sequenced during a study of Tregs in tolerant kidney transplant recipients. Overall study context: Sorting of CD4+CD25+CD127- cells followed 3-day belatacept mixed lymphocyte reactions, sometimes with approximately five-day graft donor restimulation. Recipient cells were told from donor cells by antibody staining. Overall study results and limits: This study did not directly address biological reproducibility. The most relevant donor-specific Treg TCRbeta repertoire apparently came from expansion with activated donor B cells.

The repertoire was sequenced with immunoSEQ multiplex PCR; TCRdb's copy has only in-frame clones and lacks some. This table has about 31,000 clones, 70% to 85% appearing once. The CDR3 covers 14 residues. The V and J ends lost 2 bases and 7 bases respectively, with 9 bases between them. In germline, CDR1 is SGHTA, CDR2 FQGTGA. As to this clone: What it binds is unknown.

The receptor was derived from a human donor in good health. The material sequenced was Tregs from blood cultured with allogeneic cells. The gene calls are TRBV7-3 and TRBJ1-6; a possible D gene is TRBD1 (5 bases). DNA for the CDR3: TGTGCCAGCAGCTTATACGGGGCCAATTCACCCCTCCACTTT. Its translation: CASSLYGANSPLHF.